These T cell receptor beta chains were read from a single sample in a study of OX40 agonist ivuxolimab in advanced cancers. Assay: immunoSEQ multiplex PCR; the TCRdb copy retains only in-frame clones and omits some. Of around 68,000 clones in the sample, over 75% were seen once. The material was CD4+ or CD8+ T cells sorted from blood, obtained in a trial of the OX40 agonist ivuxolimab. The source of these receptors is an adult with an advanced solid tumor such as melanoma, head and neck, liver or kidney cancer. The CDR3 runs from the conserved cysteine through the conserved F or W. D genes are given only for firm matches. Clone sizes are given selectively: once, few, many, or a class where the clone is expanded.

d_gene,abundance,j_gene,v_gene,CDR3nt,CDR3aa
NA,NA,TRBJ2-1,TRBV28,TGTGCCAGCAGTTTTTACAATGAGCAGTTCTTC,CASSFYNEQFF
TRBD1,NA,TRBJ2-7,TRBV27,TGTGCCAGCAGTTCCAGGGGGCGCGAGCAGTACTTC,CASSSRGREQYF
NA,NA,TRBJ2-3,TRBV6-6,TGTGCCAGCAGTTACGGAGTGACACCGACAGATACGCAGTATTTT,CASSYGVTPTDTQYF
NA,few,TRBJ1-1,TRBV2,TGTGCCAGCAGTGAGGAGGGTGCGGTCACTGAAGCTTTCTTT,CASSEEGAVTEAFF
NA,once,TRBJ2-7,TRBV7-2,TGTGCCAGCAGCTCCCAGACTAACTCCTACGAGCAGTACTTC,CASSSQTNSYEQYF
TRBD2,NA,TRBJ2-7,TRBV5-1,TGCGCCAGCAGCCTAAAGCGGGGACCCTACGAGCAGTACTTC,CASSLKRGPYEQYF
NA,NA,TRBJ2-1,TRBV4-3,TGCGCCAGCAGCCAAGATAAGGGAAACTACAATGAGCAGTTCTTC,CASSQDKGNYNEQFF
TRBD1,NA,TRBJ1-1,TRBV28,TGTGCCAGCAACCTCGGACAGGGATGGGGGACTGAAGCTTTCTTT,CASNLGQGWGTEAFF
NA,NA,TRBJ1-1,TRBV5-4,TGTGCCAGCAGCCCTAAAGGGGGGTACACTGAAGCTTTCTTT,CASSPKGGYTEAFF
TRBD2,NA,TRBJ2-3,TRBV6-5,TGTGCCAGCACCTCCCGGGGGGGCACAGATACGCAGTATTTT,CASTSRGGTDTQYF
NA,NA,TRBJ2-5,TRBV2,TGTGCCAGCAGTGAAGAGGTCGAAGAGACCCAGTACTTC,CASSEEVEETQYF
NA,NA,TRBJ1-1,TRBV27,TGTGCCAGCAGTCTTAGGGAGAACACTGAAGCTTTCTTT,CASSLRENTEAFF
NA,NA,TRBJ1-2,TRBV7-8,TGTGCCAGCAGTTTAACCCCCGGACAGTACAATGGCTACACCTTC,CASSLTPGQYNGYTF
TRBD1,NA,TRBJ1-6,TRBV19,TGTGCCAGTACCGAGACAGGGGAGAATTCACCCCTCCACTTT,CASTETGENSPLHF
TRBD1,NA,TRBJ1-1,TRBV7-6,TGTGCCAGCAGCCTTGGACAGGGGGACACTGAAGCTTTCTTT,CASSLGQGDTEAFF
NA,NA,TRBJ2-3,TRBV11-2,TGTGCCAGCAGCCCGTGGACGGGGGCAACAGATACGCAGTATTTT,CASSPWTGATDTQYF
TRBD1,NA,TRBJ2-1,TRBV5-4,TGTGCCAGCAGCTTGAAACAGGGGATGACGAATGAGCAGTTCTTC,CASSLKQGMTNEQFF
TRBD2,NA,TRBJ2-3,TRBV7-8,TGTGCCAGCGCCTCGAATCGGCGGGGGGGAGATACGCAGTATTTT,CASASNRRGGDTQYF
NA,NA,TRBJ1-5,TRBV5-6,TGTGCCAGCAGCTTGGCGGGAGGGGGGACCAATCAGCCCCAGCATTTT,CASSLAGGGTNQPQHF
NA,NA,TRBJ1-2,TRBV11-2,TGTGCCAGCGGGGACACCTCTAACTATGGCTACACCTTC,CASGDTSNYGYTF
NA,NA,TRBJ2-7,TRBV19,TGTGCCAGTAGTCCCCTCGCGGTTTCGGACGAGCAGTACTTC,CASSPLAVSDEQYF
NA,NA,TRBJ1-2,TRBV5-1,TGCGCCAGCAGCTGGGGAAGGGGCCGTTCGGACTATGGCTACACCTTC,CASSWGRGRSDYGYTF
TRBD1,NA,TRBJ2-1,TRBV5-1,TGCGCCAGCAGCTTGGGGGACAGGGCAGTCAATGAGCAGTTCTTC,CASSLGDRAVNEQFF
NA,NA,TRBJ2-1,TRBV5-1,TGCGCCAGCAGCTTGTATGGGGGCCGGGATGAGCAGTTCTTC,CASSLYGGRDEQFF
NA,NA,TRBJ2-7,TRBV18,TGTGCCAGCTCACCACAGGGTCTCCACGAGCAGTACTTC,CASSPQGLHEQYF
TRBD1,NA,TRBJ1-2,TRBV6-6,TGTGCCAGCAGTTATGGCCAGGGGGCGGACTATGGCTACACCTTC,CASSYGQGADYGYTF
TRBD1,NA,TRBJ1-5,TRBV29-1,TGCAGCGTAATACAGGGGAATCAGCCCCAGCATTTT,CSVIQGNQPQHF
NA,NA,TRBJ2-1,TRBV18,TGTGCCAGCTCCCCAGACCAGAGCTCCTACAATGAGCAGTTCTTC,CASSPDQSSYNEQFF
NA,few,TRBJ1-1,TRBV30,TGTGCCAGAAACAGGGATGGTTCGAACACTGAAGCTTTCTTT,CARNRDGSNTEAFF
NA,NA,TRBJ1-5,TRBV27,TGTGCCAGCAGACCGACGGCGGGGGCTTACAATCAGCCCCAGCATTTT,CASRPTAGAYNQPQHF
NA,NA,TRBJ2-2,TRBV10-2,TGCGCCAGCAGTGATTCGACTACCCCGAACACCGGGGAGCTGTTTTTT,CASSDSTTPNTGELFF
TRBD1,NA,TRBJ2-7,TRBV5-4,TGTGCCAGCAGCTTCACAGGGGCAGGGTCCTACGAGCAGTACTTC,CASSFTGAGSYEQYF
NA,NA,TRBJ2-7,TRBV19,TGTGCCAGCAGTAAGGGACTGAACTCCTACGAGCAGTACTTC,CASSKGLNSYEQYF
NA,NA,TRBJ2-3,TRBV5-1,TGCGCCAGCAGCTTGGAGGGAGGTCGCACAGATACGCAGTATTTT,CASSLEGGRTDTQYF
NA,NA,TRBJ2-3,TRBV10-2,TGCGCCAGCAGGAGAGACGGGGTAGGGACAGATACGCAGTATTTT,CASRRDGVGTDTQYF
TRBD1,once,TRBJ1-3,TRBV7-2,TGTGCCAGCAGTCCTCAGGGGGCTGGAAACACCATATATTTT,CASSPQGAGNTIYF
NA,NA,TRBJ2-3,TRBV27,TGTGCCAGCAGTTTGGTAGGGCTCCCCGGGAGCACGCAGTATTTT,CASSLVGLPGSTQYF
TRBD1,NA,TRBJ1-2,TRBV4-1,TGCGCCAGCAGCTGGACAGGGGACGGCTACACCTTC,CASSWTGDGYTF
NA,NA,TRBJ1-2,TRBV6-5,TGTGCCAGCAGTTACGGGGGGGCTAACTATGGCTACACCTTC,CASSYGGANYGYTF